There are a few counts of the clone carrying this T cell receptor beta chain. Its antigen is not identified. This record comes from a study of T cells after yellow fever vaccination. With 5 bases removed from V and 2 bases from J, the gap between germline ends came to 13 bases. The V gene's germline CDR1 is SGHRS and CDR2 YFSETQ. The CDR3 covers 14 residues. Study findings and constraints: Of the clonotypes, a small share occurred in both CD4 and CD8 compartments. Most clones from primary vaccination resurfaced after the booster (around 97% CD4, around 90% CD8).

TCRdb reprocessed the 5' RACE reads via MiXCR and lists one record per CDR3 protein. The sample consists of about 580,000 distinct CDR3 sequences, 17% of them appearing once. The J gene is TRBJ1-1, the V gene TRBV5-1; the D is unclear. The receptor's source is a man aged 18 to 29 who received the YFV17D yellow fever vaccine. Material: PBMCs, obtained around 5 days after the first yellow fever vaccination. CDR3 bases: TGCGCCAGCAGTCTCGTAGACCCTAACACTGAAGCTTTCTTT. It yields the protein CASSLVDPNTEAFF.